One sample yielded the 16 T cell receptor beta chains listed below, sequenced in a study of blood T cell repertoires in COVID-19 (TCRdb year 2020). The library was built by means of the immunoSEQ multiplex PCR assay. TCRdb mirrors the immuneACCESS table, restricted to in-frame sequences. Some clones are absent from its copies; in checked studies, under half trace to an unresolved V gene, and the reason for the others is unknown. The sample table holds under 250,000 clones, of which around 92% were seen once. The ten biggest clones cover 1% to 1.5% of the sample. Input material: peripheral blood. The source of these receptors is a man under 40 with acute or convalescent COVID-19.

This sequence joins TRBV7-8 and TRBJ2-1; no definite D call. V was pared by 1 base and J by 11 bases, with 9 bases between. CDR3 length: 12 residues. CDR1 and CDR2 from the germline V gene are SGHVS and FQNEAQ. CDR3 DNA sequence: TGTGCCAGCAGCTTAGTGGAGCGACAGCAGTTCTTC. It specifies CASSLVERQQFF.

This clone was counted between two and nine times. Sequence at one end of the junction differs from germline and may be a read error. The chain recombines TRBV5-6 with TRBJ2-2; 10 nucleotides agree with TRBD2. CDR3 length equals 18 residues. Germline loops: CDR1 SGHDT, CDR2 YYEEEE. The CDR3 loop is CASSFRTAGGPKTGELFF. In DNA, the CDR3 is TGTGCCAGCAGCTTTCGAACAGCGGGAGGGCCGAAGACCGGGGAGCTGTTTTTT.

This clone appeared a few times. CDR3 protein: CSVRGGVVNTEAFF. Here the CDR3 DNA reads TGCAGCGTTAGAGGCGGGGTCGTGAACACTGAAGCTTTCTTT. V gene TRBV29-1 combines with J gene TRBJ1-1; D not certain. Germline V gives CDR1 SQVTM, CDR2 ANQGSEA. V shed 5 bases and J shed 0 bases, with 13 bases lying between them. This CDR3 is 14 amino acids long.

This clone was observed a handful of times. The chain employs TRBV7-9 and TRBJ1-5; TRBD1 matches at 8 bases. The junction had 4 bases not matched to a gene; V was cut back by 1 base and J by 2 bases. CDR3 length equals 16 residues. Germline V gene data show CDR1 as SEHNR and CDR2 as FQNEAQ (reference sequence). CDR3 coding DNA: TGTGCCAGCAGCTTAGGGACAGGGTCGGGCAATCAGCCCCAGCATTTT. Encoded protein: CASSLGTGSGNQPQHF.

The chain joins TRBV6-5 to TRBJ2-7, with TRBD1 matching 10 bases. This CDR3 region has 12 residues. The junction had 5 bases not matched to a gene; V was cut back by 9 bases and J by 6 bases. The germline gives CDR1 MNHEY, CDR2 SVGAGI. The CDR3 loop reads CASPGQGIEQYF. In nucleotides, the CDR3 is TGTGCCAGTCCGGGACAGGGGATCGAGCAGTACTTC.

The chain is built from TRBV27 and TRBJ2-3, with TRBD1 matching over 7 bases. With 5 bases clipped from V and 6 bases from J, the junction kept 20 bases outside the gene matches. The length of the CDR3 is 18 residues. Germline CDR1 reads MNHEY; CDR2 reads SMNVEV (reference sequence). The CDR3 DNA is TGTGCCAGCAGTCCAACAGGGGCGCCTGCTCCTTTCGCGGATACGCAGTATTTT. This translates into CASSPTGAPAPFADTQYF.

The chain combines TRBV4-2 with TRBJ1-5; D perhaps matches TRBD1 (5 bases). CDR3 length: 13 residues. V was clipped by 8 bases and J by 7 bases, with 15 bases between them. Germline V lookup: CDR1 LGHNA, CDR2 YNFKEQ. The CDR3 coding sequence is TGTGCCAGCTCGGGGGAGACGAAACAGCCCCAGCATTTT. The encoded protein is CASSGETKQPQHF.

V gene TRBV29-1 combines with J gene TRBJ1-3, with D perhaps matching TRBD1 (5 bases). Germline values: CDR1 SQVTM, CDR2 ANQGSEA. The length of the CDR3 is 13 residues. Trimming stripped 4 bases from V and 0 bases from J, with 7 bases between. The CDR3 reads CSVGQHSGNTIYF. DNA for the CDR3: TGCAGCGTTGGACAGCACTCTGGAAACACCATATATTTT.

The DNA of the CDR3 is TGTGCCACCAGCAGCTACTACGAGCAGTACTTC. Translated, it gives CATSSYYEQYF. V is TRBV15 and J is TRBJ2-7; no clear D gene. CDR1 is LNHNV, CDR2 YYDKDF, per germline (reference sequence). V lost 3 bases and J lost 3, with 3 bases in between. The CDR3 consists of 11 residues.

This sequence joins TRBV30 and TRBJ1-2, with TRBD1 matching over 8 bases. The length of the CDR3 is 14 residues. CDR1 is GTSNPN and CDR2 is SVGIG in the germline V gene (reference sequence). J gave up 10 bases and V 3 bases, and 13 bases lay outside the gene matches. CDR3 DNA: TGTGCCTGGAGGCTCGCACCGGGACAGGCGTCCTACACCTTC. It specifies CAWRLAPGQASYTF.

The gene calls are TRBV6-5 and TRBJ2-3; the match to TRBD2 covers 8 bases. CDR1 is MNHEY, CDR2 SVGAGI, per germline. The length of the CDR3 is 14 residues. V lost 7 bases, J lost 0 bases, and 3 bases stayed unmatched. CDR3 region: CASKERGSTDTQYF. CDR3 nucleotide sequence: TGTGCCAGCAAAGAGCGGGGGAGCACAGATACGCAGTATTTT.

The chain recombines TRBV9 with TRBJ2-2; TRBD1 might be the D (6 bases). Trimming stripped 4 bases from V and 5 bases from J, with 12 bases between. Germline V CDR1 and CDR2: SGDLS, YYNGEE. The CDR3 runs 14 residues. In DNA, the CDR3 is TGTGCCAGCAGCCCAGTAGGGGGTACCGGGGAGCTGTTTTTT. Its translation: CASSPVGGTGELFF.

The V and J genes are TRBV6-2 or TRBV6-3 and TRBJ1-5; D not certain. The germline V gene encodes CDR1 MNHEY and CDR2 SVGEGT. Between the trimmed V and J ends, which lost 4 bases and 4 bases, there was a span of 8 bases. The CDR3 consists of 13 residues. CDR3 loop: CASSFSVNQPQHF. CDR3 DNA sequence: TGTGCCAGCAGTTTCAGCGTTAATCAGCCCCAGCATTTT.

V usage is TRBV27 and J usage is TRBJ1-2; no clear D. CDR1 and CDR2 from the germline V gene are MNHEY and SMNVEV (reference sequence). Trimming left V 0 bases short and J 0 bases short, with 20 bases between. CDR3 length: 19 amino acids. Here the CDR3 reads CASSLSIGWSGPANYGYTF. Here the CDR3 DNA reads TGTGCCAGCAGTTTATCGATTGGCTGGTCTGGGCCAGCTAACTATGGCTACACCTTC.

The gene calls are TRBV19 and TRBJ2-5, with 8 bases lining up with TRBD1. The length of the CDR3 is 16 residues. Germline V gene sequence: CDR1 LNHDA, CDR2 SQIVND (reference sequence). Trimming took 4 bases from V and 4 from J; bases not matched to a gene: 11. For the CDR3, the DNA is TGTGCCAGTAGTAGCCCATCGACAGGGGCGAGAGAGACCCAGTACTTC. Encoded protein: CASSSPSTGARETQYF.

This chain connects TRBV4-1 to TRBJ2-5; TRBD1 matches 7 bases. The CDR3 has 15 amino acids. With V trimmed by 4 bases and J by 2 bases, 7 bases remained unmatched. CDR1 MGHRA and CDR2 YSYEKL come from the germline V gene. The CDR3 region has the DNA TGCGCCAGCAGCCGGAATAGCAGGGGGCAAGAGACCCAGTACTTC. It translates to CASSRNSRGQETQYF.